This TCR beta chain was identified in a study of blood T cell repertoires in COVID-19. Across the study: The samples span acute and convalescent COVID-19 from the United States, Italy and Spain. The analysed material was cDNA or gDNA that came from T cells, B-cell-depleted T cells, or PBMCs.

Per the original methods: Nucleated cell number was recorded as an estimate derived from reference gene primer amplification. Only in-frame clones appear in the TCRdb table, and some are missing; sequencing was by immunoSEQ multiplex PCR. That table is the source of V, J and clone size, and D and trimming were worked out from the DNA. Found here are under 300,000 clones, 88% of them singletons; the top ten hold 0.65% to 0.95%. The CDR3 has 18 amino acids. The junction had 12 bases not matched to a gene; V was cut back by 4 bases and J by 0 bases. CDR1 and CDR2 (germline): SGHRS, YFSETQ. The chain couples TRBV5-1 to TRBJ1-5, with TRBD1 matching over 8 bases. This clonotype was sampled from a woman in her twenties or thirties with acute or convalescent COVID-19. The sequenced material came from peripheral blood. The CDR3 nucleotides read TGCGCCAGCAGCCCTGGACAGGGAGGGGGTTATAGCAATCAGCCCCAGCATTTT. This encodes CASSPGQGGGYSNQPQHF.